This T cell receptor (beta chain) emerged from a study of blood T cell repertoires in COVID-19. At the level of the study: Donors in the United States, Italy and Spain gave samples during acute or convalescent COVID-19. T cells, B-cell-depleted T cells, or PBMCs supplied cDNA or gDNA.

This clone was counted a single time. The length of the CDR3 is 14 residues. The germline gives CDR1 LNHDA, CDR2 SQIVND (reference sequence). The V and J ends lost 2 bases and 5 bases, in that order; junction bases with no gene match: 2. In the study's own analysis: Using reference gene primer amplification, nucleated cell counts were estimated. The data were produced by immunoSEQ multiplex PCR, yet TCRdb's version contains in-frame clones alone and is incomplete. That table supplies the V and J calls and clone size; D and trimming were determined from the DNA. The sample has around 200,000 clones, more than 85% seen once.

This chain links TRBV19 with TRBJ2-2; the match to TRBD1 covers 7 bases. Input material: peripheral blood. The TCR originated in a man aged 40-50 years with acute or convalescent COVID-19. The CDR3 protein is CASSILQGTGELFF. The CDR3, as DNA: TGTGCCAGTAGTATACTACAGGGGACCGGGGAGCTGTTTTTT.